This passage covers 6 T cell receptor beta chains from one sample sequenced in a study of T-cell memory formation after mild COVID-19. In TCRdb, the 5' RACE reads were re-called with MiXCR into one record per CDR3 protein. The profile shows 85,000 to 130,000 distinct CDR3 sequences, about 18% of them singletons. Sequencing was done on a sample of PBMCs or a T cell subset sorted from them (not recorded which). The receptors stem from an adult woman who had mild COVID-19 (a few samples of this study predate the infection). Cell type and time point are not known.

The table lists this clonotype with a few counts. The rearrangement links TRBV9 to TRBJ2-7; TRBD2 matches at 10 bases. The CDR3 contains 16 residues. The V gene's germline CDR1 is SGDLS and CDR2 YYNGEE. V shed 4 bases, J shed 2 bases, and the junction held 9 bases outside the gene matches. The CDR3: CASSPGGLAGAYEQYF. In DNA, the CDR3 is TGTGCCAGCAGCCCGGGCGGGCTAGCGGGAGCCTACGAGCAGTACTTC.

This clonotype has just a few counts. The rearrangement joins TRBV15 to TRBJ2-4, with 8 positions matching TRBD1. The CDR3 is made up of 15 amino acids. The V gene end was trimmed by 3 bases and the J gene end by 7 bases; junction bases not matched to a gene: 8. CDR1 LNHNV and CDR2 YYDKDF come from the germline V gene (reference sequence). This CDR3 reads CATSSLWTGRNIQYF. The CDR3 coding sequence is TGTGCCACCAGCAGTCTTTGGACAGGGCGGAACATTCAGTACTTC. The variable domain in full, with the rest retrieved from reference TRBV15 and TRBJ2-4, is DAMVIQNPRYQVTQFGKPVTLSCSQTLNHNVMYWYQQKSSQAPKLLFHYYDKDFNNEADTPDNFQSRRPNTSFCFLDIRSPGLGDTAMYLCATSSLWTGRNIQYFGAGTRLSVL.

CDR3 DNA sequence: TGTGCCAGCAGCGTAGAAGGGACTGCTGACATGAACACTGAAGCTTTCTTT. It translates to CASSVEGTADMNTEAFF. V and J are TRBV9 and TRBJ1-1; TRBD1 might be the D (5 bases). There are 17 residues in the CDR3. Germline CDR1 SGDLS, CDR2 YYNGEE. V lost 0 bases, J lost 0 bases, and 15 bases lay in between.

The CDR3 DNA is TGTGCCAGCAGCCCGGGGACTAGCCCTAGGTTCTTC. Amino acids: CASSPGTSPRFF. V is TRBV3-1 and J is TRBJ2-1; the match to TRBD2 covers 9 bases. With V trimmed by 4 bases and J by 15 bases, 7 bases remained unmatched. Germline V CDR1 and CDR2: LGHDT, YNNKEL (reference sequence). This CDR3 spans 12 amino acids.

This chain joins TRBV5-1 and TRBJ2-7; 7 bases fit TRBD1. The CDR3 runs 13 residues. Trimming cost V 2 bases and J 3 bases; bases outside gene matches: 2. Germline CDR1 SGHRS, CDR2 YFSETQ. CDR3 nucleotide sequence: TGCGCCAGCAGCTTCGGGACAGACTACGAGCAGTACTTC. It translates to CASSFGTDYEQYF.

The chain employs TRBV19 and TRBJ2-3; D possibly corresponds to TRBD2 (6 bases). V gave up 4 bases and J gave up 1 base, with 18 bases separating them. The germline gives CDR1 LNHDA, CDR2 SQIVND (reference sequence). The CDR3 is 17 amino acids. The CDR3 DNA follows: TGTGCCAGTAGTACCGAAGCCGGGACTCTTCGCACAGATACGCAGTATTTT. This codes for CASSTEAGTLRTDTQYF. Variable domain in full (rest from reference TRBV19 and TRBJ2-3): DGGITQSPKYLFRKEGQNVTLSCEQNLNHDAMYWYRQDPGQGLRLIYYSQIVNDFQKGDIAEGYSVSREKKESFPLTVTSAQKNPTAFYLCASSTEAGTLRTDTQYFGPGTRLTVL.